One and the same sample provided the 21 T cell receptor beta chains below, sequenced in a study of memory CD4+ T cells and cytomegalovirus serostatus. The method was immunoSEQ multiplex PCR; TCRdb's version includes in-frame clones alone and lacks a portion of them. The sample lists roughly 50,000 clones; approximately 86% were seen once. Single viable CD3+CD4+CD8-CD45RO+ cells were sorted as the memory CD4+ T cells. The sample comprised memory CD4+ T cells from blood. Source of these receptors: an adult in good health and CMV-seronegative. Some clones in this sample may be carry-over from other donors' samples.

The chain carries TRBV7-3 and TRBJ2-1; D uncertain. This CDR3 contains 11 residues. Trimming took off 5 bases at V and 6 bases at J, with 5 bases between the two ends. Looked up from germline, CDR1 is SGHTA and CDR2 is FQGTGA. This chain's CDR3 is CASSLSNEQFF. The CDR3 coding sequence is TGTGCCAGCAGCCTGAGCAATGAGCAGTTCTTC.

This chain joins TRBV29-1 and TRBJ2-3, with TRBD2 matching over 9 bases. This CDR3 has 15 amino acids. V lost 3 bases and J lost 4; bases outside the gene matches: 8. Germline CDR1 SQVTM, CDR2 ANQGSEA. The CDR3 loop is CSVEFAGGPPDTQYF. As DNA, the CDR3 is TGCAGCGTTGAGTTTGCGGGAGGGCCCCCAGATACGCAGTATTTT.

This chain joins TRBV18 and TRBJ2-5; D may match TRBD1 or TRBD2 (5 bases each). Deletions cut 2 bases from V and 2 bases from J, with 12 bases between. Germline V lookup: CDR1 KGHSH, CDR2 LQKENI. This CDR3 is built from 15 residues. Here the CDR3 DNA reads TGTGCCAGCTCACCAAGAAGGGACGGACAAGAGACCCAGTACTTC. Amino acid sequence: CASSPRRDGQETQYF.

The chain couples TRBV6-5 to TRBJ2-7, with 9 bases lining up with TRBD2. The CDR3 spans 12 residues. Looked up from germline, CDR1 is MNHEY and CDR2 is SVGAGI. The ends lost 8 bases at V and 3 bases at J; junction bases unmatched: 2. CDR3 residues: CASGSGSYEQYF. CDR3 nucleotide sequence: TGTGCCAGCGGTAGCGGGAGCTACGAGCAGTACTTC.

About this clone: Compared with germline, one end of the junction differs, possibly owing to a read error. The chain links TRBV7-7 to TRBJ2-2; TRBD1 might be the D (6 bases). This CDR3 comprises 14 residues. The V gene's germline CDR1 is SSHAT and CDR2 FNYEAQ (reference sequence). This CDR3 reads CASSLGTTTGELFF. The CDR3 DNA is TGTGCTAGCAGCTTAGGGACAACGACCGGGGAGCTGTTTTTT.

V is TRBV7-8 and J is TRBJ2-7; no reliable D call. This CDR3 comprises 13 residues. Germline-derived CDR1 and CDR2 are SGHVS and FQNEAQ. Trimming pared 2 bases from V and 2 bases from J, leaving 7 bases between. The CDR3 reads CASSLPGPYEQYF. Here the CDR3 DNA reads TGTGCCAGCAGCTTACCGGGCCCCTACGAGCAGTACTTC. The full variable domain, with the rest looked up from reference TRBV7-8 and TRBJ2-7, is GAGVSQSPRYKVAKRGQDVALRCDPISGHVSLFWYQQALGQGPEFLTYFQNEAQLDKSGLPSDRFFAERPEGSVSTLKIQRTQQEDSAVYLCASSLPGPYEQYFGPGTRLTVT.

This chain joins TRBV28 and TRBJ2-2, with D unresolved. V was clipped by 6 bases and J by 1 base, with 12 bases between them. The CDR3 sequence is 15 residues long. Per the germline V gene, CDR1 is MDHEN and CDR2 is SYDVKM. The CDR3: CASSPFLGNTGELFF. Written as DNA, the CDR3 is TGTGCCAGCAGCCCCTTCCTGGGGAACACCGGGGAGCTGTTTTTT.

The chain carries TRBV5-6 and TRBJ2-5, with TRBD2 identical over 11 bases. With V trimmed by 4 bases and J by 5 bases, 13 bases remained unmatched. CDR3 size: 17 residues. The V gene's germline CDR1 is SGHDT and CDR2 YYEEEE. The CDR3 bases are TGTGCCAGCAGCCCGACTAGCGGGGAGGGAGATTGGGAGACCCAGTACTTC. It is translated as CASSPTSGEGDWETQYF.

The chain employs TRBV29-1 and TRBJ2-5; 12 bases line up with TRBD2. The germline V gene has CDR1 SQVTM and CDR2 ANQGSEA. The CDR3 is 14 residues long. V lost 6 bases, J lost 5 bases, and 7 bases stayed unmatched. CDR3 region: CSVLAGGPRETQYF. In DNA, the CDR3 is TGCAGCGTCCTAGCGGGAGGGCCGCGGGAGACCCAGTACTTC.

This chain connects TRBV5-1 to TRBJ2-1, with D possibly being TRBD1 or TRBD2 (6 bases each). The CDR3 loop spans 14 amino acids. Germline values: CDR1 SGHRS, CDR2 YFSETQ. The V and J ends lost 4 bases and 8 bases respectively, with 16 bases between them. CDR3 protein: CASSLLGGSDEQFF. The DNA of the CDR3 is TGCGCCAGCAGCCTGCTAGGGGGGTCAGATGAGCAGTTCTTC.

This chain connects TRBV6-1 to TRBJ1-1; D perhaps matches TRBD1 (6 bases). Trimming left V 10 bases short and J 1 base short, with 16 bases between. Germline V gene data show CDR1 as MNHNS and CDR2 as SASEGT. The CDR3 is 14 residues long. The CDR3 region is CATMRGAPNTEAFF. CDR3 nucleotides: TGTGCCACCATGAGGGGGGCCCCGAACACTGAAGCTTTCTTT.

This clone was found once. V is TRBV5-1 and J is TRBJ1-2; D may be TRBD1 (6 bases). Trimming pared 5 bases from V and 4 bases from J, leaving 15 bases between. The CDR3 runs to 14 residues. Germline CDR1 SGHRS, CDR2 YFSETQ. CDR3 protein: CASRPGGEVYGYTF. The CDR3 DNA reads TGCGCCAGCAGGCCCGGGGGCGAGGTCTATGGCTACACCTTC.

This clone has only a few counts. The chain links TRBV11-2 to TRBJ2-1; D remains ambiguous. V was pared by 1 base and J by 5 bases, with 6 bases between. The CDR3 totals 13 residues. The germline gives CDR1 SGHAT, CDR2 FQNNGV. The CDR3 DNA sequence: TGTGCCAGCAGCTTAGTGTGGGACAATGAGCAGTTCTTC. This encodes CASSLVWDNEQFF.

This chain connects TRBV25-1 to TRBJ1-2; 9 bases are shared with TRBD1. CDR1 and CDR2 (germline): MGHDK, SYGVNS. CDR3 length: 11 amino acids. The V and J ends lost 3 bases and 14 bases, in that order; junction bases with no gene match: 4. The CDR3 spells CASSDGTGSTF. Written as DNA, the CDR3 is TGTGCCAGCAGTGACGGGACAGGGTCGACCTTC.

V is TRBV2 and J is TRBJ1-5; D not resolved. V lost 8 bases and J lost 3, with 14 bases in between. The germline V gene encodes CDR1 SNHLY and CDR2 FYNNEI. The CDR3 consists of 14 residues. CDR3: CASGWAKNNQPQHF. For the CDR3, the DNA is TGTGCCAGCGGTTGGGCCAAGAACAATCAGCCCCAGCATTTT. Complete variable domain (other parts from reference TRBV2 and TRBJ1-5): EPEVTQTPSHQVTQMGQEVILRCVPISNHLYFYWYRQILGQKVEFLVSFYNNEISEKSEIFDDQFSVERPDGSNFTLKIRSTKLEDSAMYFCASGWAKNNQPQHFGDGTRLSIL.

The chain combines TRBV2 with TRBJ1-2; the match to TRBD1 covers 7 bases. Trimming at V came to 5 bases and at J to 3 bases, leaving 9 bases not matched to a gene. This CDR3 comprises 15 residues. The germline V gene encodes CDR1 SNHLY and CDR2 FYNNEI. Here the CDR3 reads CASSLTRGLDYGYTF. In DNA form, the CDR3 reads TGTGCCAGCAGTCTAACAAGGGGGCTCGACTATGGCTACACCTTC.

The chain employs TRBV18 and TRBJ2-1; 9 bases align to TRBD2. This CDR3 has 16 residues. Per germline, CDR1 KGHSH and CDR2 LQKENI. V was clipped by 2 bases and J by 4 bases; unmatched bases: 6. This CDR3 reads CASSPLSSGNYNEQFF. The CDR3 bases are TGTGCCAGCTCACCATTGTCTAGCGGGAATTACAATGAGCAGTTCTTC.

This clone was detected only a few times. This chain links TRBV7-2 with TRBJ1-1; D may be TRBD1 (5 bases). This CDR3 spans 13 amino acids. In germline, CDR1 is SGHTA, CDR2 FQGNSA. V was cut by 2 bases and J by 6 bases, with 10 bases left in between. Here the CDR3 reads CASSLPGFAEAFF. Written as DNA, the CDR3 is TGTGCCAGCAGCTTACCAGGGTTTGCTGAAGCTTTCTTT.

J is TRBJ1-1 and V is TRBV19, with TRBD1 matching over 7 bases. CDR3 size: 14 residues. Germline CDR1 and CDR2: LNHDA and SQIVND (reference sequence). After removal of 9 bases from V and 1 base from J, the junction contained 8 bases not matched to a gene. The CDR3 protein is CASTERGPNTEAFF. In DNA form, the CDR3 reads TGTGCCAGCACAGAAAGGGGGCCGAACACTGAAGCTTTCTTT.

The chain uses TRBV14 and TRBJ1-4; D gene uncertain. This CDR3 is 16 amino acids long. V was shortened by 5 bases and J by 0 bases, with 13 bases between the two germline ends. Germline V gene data show CDR1 as SGHDN and CDR2 as FVKESK. This CDR3 reads CASSRGPSATNEKLFF. CDR3 sequence (DNA): TGTGCCAGCAGCAGAGGACCAAGTGCAACTAATGAAAAACTGTTTTTT.

The chain recombines TRBV11-3 with TRBJ2-7, with D perhaps matching TRBD2 (7 bases). V was cut by 0 bases and J by 5 bases, with 17 bases left in between. The V gene's germline CDR1 is SGHNT and CDR2 YENEEA. CDR3 size: 16 residues. CDR3 sequence (DNA): TGTGCCAGCAGCTTAGAGGGGGGGCGAGGTGGTGACGAGCAGTACTTC. Translating it yields CASSLEGGRGGDEQYF.